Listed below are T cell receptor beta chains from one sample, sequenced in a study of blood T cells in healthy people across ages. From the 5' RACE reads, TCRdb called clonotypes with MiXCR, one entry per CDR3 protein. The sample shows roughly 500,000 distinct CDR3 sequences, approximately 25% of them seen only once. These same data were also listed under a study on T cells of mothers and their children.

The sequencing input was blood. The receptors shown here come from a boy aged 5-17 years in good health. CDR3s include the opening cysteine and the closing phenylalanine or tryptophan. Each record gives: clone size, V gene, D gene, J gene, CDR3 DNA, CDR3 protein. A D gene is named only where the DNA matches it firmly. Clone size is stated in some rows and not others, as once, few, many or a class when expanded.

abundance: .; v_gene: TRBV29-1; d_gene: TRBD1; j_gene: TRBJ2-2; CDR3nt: TGCAGCGTTGGTAAGGGGGCCACCGGGGAGCTGTTTTTT; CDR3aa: CSVGKGATGELFF
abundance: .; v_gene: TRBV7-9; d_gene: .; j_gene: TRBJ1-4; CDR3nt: TGTGCCAGCAGCAGCACCGGCCTAAATGAAAAACTGTTTTTT; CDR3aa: CASSSTGLNEKLFF
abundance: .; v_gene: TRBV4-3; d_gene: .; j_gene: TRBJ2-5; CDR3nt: TGCGCCAGCAGCCAAGATTTCGCGATCCAAGAGACCCAGTACTTC; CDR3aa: CASSQDFAIQETQYF
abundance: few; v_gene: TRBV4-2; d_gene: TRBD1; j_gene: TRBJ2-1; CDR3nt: TGTGCCAGCAGCCTCTACTCACGAGACAGGGGGCGAGAGAATGAGCAGTTCTTC; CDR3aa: CASSLYSRDRGRENEQFF
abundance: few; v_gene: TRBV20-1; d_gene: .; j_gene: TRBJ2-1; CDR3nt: TGCAGTGCTAGAGTACCGGCTTACAATGAGCAGTTCTTC; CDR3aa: CSARVPAYNEQFF
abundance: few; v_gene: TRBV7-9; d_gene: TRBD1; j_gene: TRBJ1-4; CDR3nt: TGTGCCAGCAGCTGGACAGGGGGCACTAATGAAAAACTGTTTTTT; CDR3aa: CASSWTGGTNEKLFF
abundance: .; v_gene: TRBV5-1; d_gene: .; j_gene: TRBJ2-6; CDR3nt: TGCGCCACCGGGGTTGGGGCCAACGTCCTGACTTTC; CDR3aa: CATGVGANVLTF
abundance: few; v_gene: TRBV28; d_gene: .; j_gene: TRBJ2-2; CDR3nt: TGTGCCAGCAGCACCATTATGAGCCCCCGCCCCCCCGGGGAGCTGTTTTTT; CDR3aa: CASSTIMSPRPPGELFF
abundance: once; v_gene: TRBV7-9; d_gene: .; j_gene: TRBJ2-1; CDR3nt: TGTGCCACCGAATACAATGAGCAGTTCTTC; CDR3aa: CATEYNEQFF
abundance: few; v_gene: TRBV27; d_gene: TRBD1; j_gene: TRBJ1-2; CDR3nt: TGTGCCAGCAGTTTATTAGGGGGCTTCTATGGCTACACCTTC; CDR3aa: CASSLLGGFYGYTF
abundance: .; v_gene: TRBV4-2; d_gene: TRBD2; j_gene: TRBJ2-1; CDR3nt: TGTGCCAGCAGCCAAGAGGCCGGGGTAGCGGGGACTTACAATGAGCAGTTCTTC; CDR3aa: CASSQEAGVAGTYNEQFF
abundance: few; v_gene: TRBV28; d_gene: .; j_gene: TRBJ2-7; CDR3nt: TGTGCCAGCAGGATAAGGGGGCTAGCGGGCGAGCAGTACTTC; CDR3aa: CASRIRGLAGEQYF
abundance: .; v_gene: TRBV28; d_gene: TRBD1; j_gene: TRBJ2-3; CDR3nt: TGTGCCAGCAGTCGCCGGACAGGGTCCACAGATACGCAGTATTTT; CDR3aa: CASSRRTGSTDTQYF
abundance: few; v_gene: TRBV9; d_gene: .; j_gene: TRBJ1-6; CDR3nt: TGTGTCAGCAGCGTGAACAGGAATTCACCCCTCCACTTT; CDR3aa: CVSSVNRNSPLHF
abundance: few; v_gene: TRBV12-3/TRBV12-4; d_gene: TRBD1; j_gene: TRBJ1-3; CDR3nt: TGTGCCAGCAGACCAATCCGACAGGGGGTTCTTGGAAACACCATATATTTT; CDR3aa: CASRPIRQGVLGNTIYF
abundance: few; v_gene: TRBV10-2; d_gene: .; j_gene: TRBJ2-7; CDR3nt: TGCGCCAGCAGTGAGGAAGGCAGTCGTGAGCAGTACTTC; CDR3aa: CASSEEGSREQYF
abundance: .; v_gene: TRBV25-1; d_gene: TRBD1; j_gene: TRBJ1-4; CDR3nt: TGTGCCAGCAAACCGGGACAGGGCTCGTTGTCTGAAAAACTGTTTTTT; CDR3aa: CASKPGQGSLSEKLFF
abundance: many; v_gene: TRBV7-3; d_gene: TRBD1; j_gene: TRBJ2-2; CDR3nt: TGTGCCAGCAGCTCCTCCGGGACAGCGAACACCGGGGAGCTGTTTTTT; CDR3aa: CASSSSGTANTGELFF
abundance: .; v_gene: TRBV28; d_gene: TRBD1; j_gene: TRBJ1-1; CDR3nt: TGTGCCAGCAGTTTGGACAGGGGGCCGTCTGAAGCTTTCTTT; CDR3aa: CASSLDRGPSEAFF
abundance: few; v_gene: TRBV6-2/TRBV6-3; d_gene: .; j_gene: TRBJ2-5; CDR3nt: TGTGCCAGCAGTTACTCGCACAGGGTTACGGGAGAGACCCAGTACTTC; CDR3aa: CASSYSHRVTGETQYF
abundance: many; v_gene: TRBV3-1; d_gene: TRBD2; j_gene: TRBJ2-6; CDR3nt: TGTGCCAGCAGCCCTCGGGGGGGCTCTGGGGCCAACGTCCTGACTTTC; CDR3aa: CASSPRGGSGANVLTF
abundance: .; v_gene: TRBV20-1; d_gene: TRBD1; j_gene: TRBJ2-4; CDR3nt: TGCAGTGCCCTCTGGACAGGGCAAAACATTCAGTACTTC; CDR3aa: CSALWTGQNIQYF
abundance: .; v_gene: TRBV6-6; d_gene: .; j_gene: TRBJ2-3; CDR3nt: TGTGCCAGCGGACGGGAAGATACGCAGTATTTT; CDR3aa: CASGREDTQYF
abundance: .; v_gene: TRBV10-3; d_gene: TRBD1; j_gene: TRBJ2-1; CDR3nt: TGTGCCATCAGTGGCCGAACAGGGGGCGGAAATTACAATGAGCAGTTCTTC; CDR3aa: CAISGRTGGGNYNEQFF
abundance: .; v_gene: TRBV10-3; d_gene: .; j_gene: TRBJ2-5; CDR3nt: TGTGCCATCGCCGAGCGGTTAGAGACCCAGTACTTC; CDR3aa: CAIAERLETQYF
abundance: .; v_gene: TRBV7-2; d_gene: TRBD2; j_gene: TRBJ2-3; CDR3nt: TGTGCCAGCAGCTTAAGGGTCGGCGGGAGCAGCTCAGATACGCAGTATTTT; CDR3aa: CASSLRVGGSSSDTQYF
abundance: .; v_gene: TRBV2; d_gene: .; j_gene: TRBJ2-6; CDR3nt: TGTGCCAGCAGTGATAGGTTCGTCGGGGCCAACGTCCTGACTTTC; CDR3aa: CASSDRFVGANVLTF
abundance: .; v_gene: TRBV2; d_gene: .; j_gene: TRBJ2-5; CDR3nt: TGTGCCAGCAGTGAAGCGCCAAGGGACCAAGAGACCCAGTACTTC; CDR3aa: CASSEAPRDQETQYF
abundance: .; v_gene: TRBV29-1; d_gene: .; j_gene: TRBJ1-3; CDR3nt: TGCAGCGTTGAAGGTTGGACAGACCGAGGAAACACCATATATTTT; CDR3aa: CSVEGWTDRGNTIYF
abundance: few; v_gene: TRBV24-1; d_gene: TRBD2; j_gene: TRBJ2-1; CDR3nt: TGTGCCACCAGTGATTCCAGCGGGACGCGCTACAATGAGCAGTTCTTC; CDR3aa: CATSDSSGTRYNEQFF
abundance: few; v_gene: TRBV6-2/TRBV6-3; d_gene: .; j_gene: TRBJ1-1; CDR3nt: TGTGCCAGCACCACCCGCGGGGTAGGGAGGACTGAAGCTTTCTTT; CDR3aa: CASTTRGVGRTEAFF
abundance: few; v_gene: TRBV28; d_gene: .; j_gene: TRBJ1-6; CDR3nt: TGTGCCAGCAGCCTAAGAGGGGCGCGGAATTCACCCCTCCACTTT; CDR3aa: CASSLRGARNSPLHF
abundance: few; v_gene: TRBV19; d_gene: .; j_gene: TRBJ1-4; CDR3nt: TGTGCCAGTAGTCTCCACAGTGCAACTAATGAAAAACTGTTTTTT; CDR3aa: CASSLHSATNEKLFF
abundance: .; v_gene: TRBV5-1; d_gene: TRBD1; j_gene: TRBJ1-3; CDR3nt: TGCGCCAGCAGCCCGGGGGACAGGCATGGAAACACCATATATTTT; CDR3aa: CASSPGDRHGNTIYF
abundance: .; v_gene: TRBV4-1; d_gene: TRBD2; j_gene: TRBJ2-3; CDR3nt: TGCGCCAGCAGCCAAGTGCCGGGACTAGCGGGGCGGGATACGCAGTATTTT; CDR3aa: CASSQVPGLAGRDTQYF